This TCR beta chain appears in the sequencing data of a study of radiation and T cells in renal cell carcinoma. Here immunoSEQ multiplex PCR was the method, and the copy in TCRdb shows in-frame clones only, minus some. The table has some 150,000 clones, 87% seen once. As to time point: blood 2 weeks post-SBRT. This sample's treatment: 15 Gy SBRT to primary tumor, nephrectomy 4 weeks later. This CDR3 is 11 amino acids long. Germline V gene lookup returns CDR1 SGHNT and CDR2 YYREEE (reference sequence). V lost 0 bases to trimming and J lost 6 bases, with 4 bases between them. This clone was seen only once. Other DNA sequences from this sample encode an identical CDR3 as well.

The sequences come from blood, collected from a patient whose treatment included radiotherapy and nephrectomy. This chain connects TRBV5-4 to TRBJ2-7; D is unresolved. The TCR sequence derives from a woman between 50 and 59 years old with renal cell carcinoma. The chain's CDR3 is CASSLGGEQYF. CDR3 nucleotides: TGTGCCAGCAGCTTGGGGGGCGAGCAGTACTTC.